A selection of T cell receptor beta chains follows, all from one sample in a study of T cell changes during pregnancy in multiple sclerosis. TCRdb keeps only in-frame clones here, not all; method: immunoSEQ multiplex PCR. The sample yields around 83,000 clones, 85% to 95% seen once. Sequenced material: CD4+ T cells from peripheral blood mononuclear cells, taken in the second trimester of pregnancy. The source is a female donor with multiple sclerosis, enrolled in a pregnancy study. Each CDR3 is given with its conserved first and last residue. Fields, in order: J gene, V gene, D gene, clone size, CDR3 protein, CDR3 DNA. A D gene is named only where the DNA matches it firmly. Not every row has a clone size; where given, it reads once, few, many or a size class.

j_call: TRBJ2-3; v_call: TRBV5-1; d_call: -; clone_size: -; cdr3_aa: CASREGITQYF; cdr3_nt: TGCGCCAGCAGGGAGGGGATCACGCAGTATTTT
j_call: TRBJ2-5; v_call: TRBV9; d_call: TRBD2; clone_size: -; cdr3_aa: CASSVDSGAIPGETQYF; cdr3_nt: TGTGCCAGCAGCGTAGACAGCGGGGCTATACCGGGGGAGACCCAGTACTTC
j_call: TRBJ2-7; v_call: TRBV5-6; d_call: -; clone_size: -; cdr3_aa: CASRRGPAYEQYF; cdr3_nt: TGTGCCAGCAGGCGGGGTCCAGCCTACGAGCAGTACTTC
j_call: TRBJ2-7; v_call: TRBV15; d_call: TRBD2; clone_size: once; cdr3_aa: CATSRDVRTSGEQYF; cdr3_nt: TGTGCCACCAGCAGAGACGTAAGGACTAGCGGTGAGCAGTACTTC
j_call: TRBJ2-3; v_call: TRBV9; d_call: TRBD2; clone_size: -; cdr3_aa: CASSVVPLAGGLASTDTQYF; cdr3_nt: TGTGCCAGCAGCGTAGTCCCACTAGCGGGAGGCCTTGCTAGCACAGATACGCAGTATTTT
j_call: TRBJ2-3; v_call: TRBV10-3; d_call: -; clone_size: -; cdr3_aa: CAIRVSRGDTQYF; cdr3_nt: TGTGCCATCAGAGTTTCCCGCGGGGATACGCAGTATTTT
j_call: TRBJ1-1; v_call: TRBV19; d_call: -; clone_size: -; cdr3_aa: CVSRGNTEAFF; cdr3_nt: TGTGTGAGCAGGGGGAACACTGAAGCTTTCTTT
j_call: TRBJ1-5; v_call: TRBV18; d_call: TRBD1; clone_size: -; cdr3_aa: CASSQGQGGYQPQHF; cdr3_nt: TGTGCCAGCTCACAAGGACAGGGGGGTTATCAGCCCCAGCATTTT
j_call: TRBJ2-1; v_call: TRBV6-6; d_call: TRBD2; clone_size: -; cdr3_aa: CASSLLGGGEQFF; cdr3_nt: TGTGCCAGCAGCCTGCTAGGCGGGGGTGAGCAGTTCTTC
j_call: TRBJ2-1; v_call: TRBV11-3; d_call: -; clone_size: -; cdr3_aa: CASSRQGSEQFF; cdr3_nt: TGTGCCAGCAGCCGCCAGGGGAGTGAGCAGTTCTTC
j_call: TRBJ2-5; v_call: TRBV7-3; d_call: -; clone_size: -; cdr3_aa: CASSANQETQYF; cdr3_nt: TGTGCCAGCAGCGCGAACCAAGAGACCCAGTACTTC
j_call: TRBJ2-7; v_call: TRBV2; d_call: -; clone_size: -; cdr3_aa: CASRRGLAWSSYEQYF; cdr3_nt: TGTGCCAGCAGGCGTGGACTGGCGTGGAGCTCCTACGAGCAGTACTTC
j_call: TRBJ1-6; v_call: TRBV15; d_call: -; clone_size: -; cdr3_aa: CATSRTGPSPLHF; cdr3_nt: TGTGCCACCAGCAGAACAGGGCCATCACCCCTCCACTTT
j_call: TRBJ1-2; v_call: TRBV5-4; d_call: -; clone_size: -; cdr3_aa: CASSLGGGYGYTF; cdr3_nt: TGTGCCAGCAGCTTGGGGGGGGGATATGGCTACACCTTC
j_call: TRBJ1-1; v_call: TRBV7-7; d_call: -; clone_size: -; cdr3_aa: CASSHLAGTEAFF; cdr3_nt: TGTGCCAGCAGCCACCTGGCAGGGACTGAAGCTTTCTTT
j_call: TRBJ2-7; v_call: TRBV5-6; d_call: -; clone_size: once; cdr3_aa: CASSPSPAASYEQYF; cdr3_nt: TGTGCCAGCAGCCCCAGTCCAGCGGCATCCTACGAGCAGTACTTC
j_call: TRBJ1-1; v_call: TRBV7-9; d_call: -; clone_size: -; cdr3_aa: CASSLPPRPWEAFF; cdr3_nt: TGTGCCAGCAGCTTACCCCCCAGGCCTTGGGAGGCTTTCTTT
j_call: TRBJ1-1; v_call: TRBV11-3; d_call: TRBD1; clone_size: -; cdr3_aa: CASSHGQGQTEAFF; cdr3_nt: TGTGCCAGCAGCCATGGACAGGGGCAGACTGAAGCTTTCTTT
j_call: TRBJ1-1; v_call: TRBV28; d_call: -; clone_size: -; cdr3_aa: CASSSGGRTEAFF; cdr3_nt: TGTGCCAGCAGTTCGGGGGGGCGGACTGAAGCTTTCTTT
j_call: TRBJ1-4; v_call: TRBV11-2; d_call: TRBD1; clone_size: -; cdr3_aa: CASSLDDRGQGWDEKLFF; cdr3_nt: TGTGCCAGCAGCTTAGACGACAGGGGGCAAGGTTGGGATGAAAAACTGTTTTTT
j_call: TRBJ1-1; v_call: TRBV5-4; d_call: -; clone_size: -; cdr3_aa: CASSSLSLGVLNTEAFF; cdr3_nt: TGTGCCAGCAGCTCCTTAAGCCTCGGAGTTCTGAACACTGAAGCTTTCTTT
j_call: TRBJ2-2; v_call: TRBV5-1; d_call: -; clone_size: -; cdr3_aa: CASSDGTGPTGGPGELFF; cdr3_nt: TGCGCCAGCAGCGACGGGACAGGGCCGACGGGGGGGCCTGGGGAGCTGTTTTTT
j_call: TRBJ2-7; v_call: TRBV6-4; d_call: -; clone_size: few; cdr3_aa: CASRPPSYEQYF; cdr3_nt: TGTGCCAGCAGACCGCCTAGCTACGAGCAGTACTTC
j_call: TRBJ1-6; v_call: TRBV10-2; d_call: TRBD1; clone_size: few; cdr3_aa: CASSELGTGGTQMTPLHF; cdr3_nt: TGCGCCAGCAGTGAGTTAGGGACAGGGGGCACCCAAATGACACCCCTCCACTTT
j_call: TRBJ2-7; v_call: TRBV30; d_call: TRBD1; clone_size: -; cdr3_aa: CAWNRDSSYEQYF; cdr3_nt: TGTGCCTGGAACCGGGACAGTTCCTACGAGCAGTACTTC
j_call: TRBJ2-1; v_call: TRBV19; d_call: TRBD1; clone_size: -; cdr3_aa: CASSPRGTGGINEQFF; cdr3_nt: TGTGCCAGTAGTCCGCGAGGGACAGGGGGTATTAATGAGCAGTTCTTC
j_call: TRBJ1-1; v_call: TRBV19; d_call: -; clone_size: -; cdr3_aa: CASSPGTPVNTEAFF; cdr3_nt: TGTGCCAGTAGTCCCGGGACTCCTGTGAACACTGAAGCTTTCTTT
j_call: TRBJ1-3; v_call: TRBV18; d_call: TRBD1; clone_size: -; cdr3_aa: CASSPPLTGVGNTIYF; cdr3_nt: TGTGCCAGCTCACCGCCGCTGACAGGGGTCGGAAACACCATATATTTT
j_call: TRBJ2-7; v_call: TRBV2; d_call: -; clone_size: -; cdr3_aa: CASRETPTTYEQYF; cdr3_nt: TGTGCCAGCAGGGAGACCCCAACTACTTACGAGCAGTACTTC
j_call: TRBJ2-1; v_call: TRBV2; d_call: -; clone_size: -; cdr3_aa: CASSAPGQLYNEQFF; cdr3_nt: TGTGCCAGCAGTGCCCCAGGACAGCTCTACAATGAGCAGTTCTTC
j_call: TRBJ2-5; v_call: TRBV7-2; d_call: -; clone_size: -; cdr3_aa: CASSPGVTQYF; cdr3_nt: TGTGCCAGCAGCCCGGGTGTGACCCAGTACTTC
j_call: TRBJ1-5; v_call: TRBV15; d_call: TRBD1; clone_size: once; cdr3_aa: CAVPGQGHF; cdr3_nt: TGTGCCGTCCCGGGACAGGGGCATTTT
j_call: TRBJ1-2; v_call: TRBV30; d_call: TRBD1; clone_size: -; cdr3_aa: CAWSSQGAQGYTF; cdr3_nt: TGTGCCTGGAGTTCACAGGGGGCGCAGGGCTACACCTTC
j_call: TRBJ2-5; v_call: TRBV6-1; d_call: TRBD1; clone_size: -; cdr3_aa: CASSEEQGTQETQYF; cdr3_nt: TGTGCCAGCAGTGAAGAACAGGGGACCCAAGAGACCCAGTACTTC
j_call: TRBJ2-6; v_call: TRBV18; d_call: TRBD1; clone_size: -; cdr3_aa: CASSPSGTGWTGANVLTF; cdr3_nt: TGTGCCAGCTCACCGAGCGGGACAGGGTGGACTGGGGCCAACGTCCTGACTTTC
j_call: TRBJ1-4; v_call: TRBV7-9; d_call: -; clone_size: -; cdr3_aa: CASSLGGTSTNEKLFF; cdr3_nt: TGTGCCAGCAGCCTCGGGGGGACCTCAACTAATGAAAAACTGTTTTTT
j_call: TRBJ2-2; v_call: TRBV2; d_call: -; clone_size: -; cdr3_aa: CASSQRASVTGELFF; cdr3_nt: TGTGCCAGCTCTCAAAGGGCTAGCGTGACCGGGGAGCTGTTTTTT
j_call: TRBJ2-7; v_call: TRBV27; d_call: TRBD1; clone_size: -; cdr3_aa: CASSLIRGPNEQYF; cdr3_nt: TGTGCCAGCAGTTTAATAAGGGGGCCCAACGAGCAGTACTTC
j_call: TRBJ1-5; v_call: TRBV28; d_call: TRBD1; clone_size: -; cdr3_aa: CASRGTDRSQPQHF; cdr3_nt: TGTGCCAGCAGGGGGACAGACCGCAGCCAGCCCCAGCATTTT
j_call: TRBJ1-2; v_call: TRBV4-3; d_call: -; clone_size: -; cdr3_aa: CASSQDSRQGKGYTF; cdr3_nt: TGCGCCAGCAGCCAAGACTCGAGGCAGGGGAAGGGCTACACCTTC
j_call: TRBJ1-1; v_call: TRBV5-4; d_call: TRBD1; clone_size: -; cdr3_aa: CASSLGDRGRVEAFF; cdr3_nt: TGTGCCAGCAGCTTGGGGGACAGGGGGCGTGTTGAAGCTTTCTTT
j_call: TRBJ1-1; v_call: TRBV10-3; d_call: -; clone_size: -; cdr3_aa: CAIRSMNTEAFF; cdr3_nt: TGTGCCATCAGAAGCATGAACACTGAAGCTTTCTTT
j_call: TRBJ2-1; v_call: TRBV4-1; d_call: TRBD2; clone_size: -; cdr3_aa: CASSYRTSGNNEQFF; cdr3_nt: TGCGCCAGCAGCTACCGGACTAGCGGCAACAATGAGCAGTTCTTC
j_call: TRBJ1-4; v_call: TRBV4-3; d_call: TRBD1; clone_size: -; cdr3_aa: CASSPQGMTGSHEKLFF; cdr3_nt: TGCGCCAGCAGCCCCCAGGGCATGACAGGGAGTCATGAAAAACTGTTTTTT
j_call: TRBJ2-5; v_call: TRBV7-2; d_call: -; clone_size: -; cdr3_aa: CASSYQVPETQYF; cdr3_nt: TGTGCCAGCAGTTACCAGGTCCCGGAGACCCAGTACTTC
j_call: TRBJ1-5; v_call: TRBV6-6; d_call: TRBD1; clone_size: once; cdr3_aa: CASSHGAGGTNQPQHF; cdr3_nt: TGTGCCAGCAGCCATGGGGCAGGGGGAACCAATCAGCCCCAGCATTTT
j_call: TRBJ2-1; v_call: TRBV6-1; d_call: TRBD2; clone_size: -; cdr3_aa: CASRSGGRSEQFF; cdr3_nt: TGTGCCAGCAGAAGCGGGGGGAGATCTGAGCAGTTCTTC
j_call: TRBJ2-3; v_call: TRBV5-4; d_call: -; clone_size: -; cdr3_aa: CASSSMKVNSAADTQYF; cdr3_nt: TGTGCCAGCAGCTCAATGAAGGTTAATAGCGCCGCAGATACGCAGTATTTT
j_call: TRBJ1-1; v_call: TRBV25-1; d_call: -; clone_size: few; cdr3_aa: CASTLTGNTEAFF; cdr3_nt: TGTGCCAGCACCCTGACAGGGAACACTGAAGCTTTCTTT
j_call: TRBJ2-7; v_call: TRBV11-2; d_call: TRBD2; clone_size: -; cdr3_aa: CASSTTSGSSYEQYF; cdr3_nt: TGTGCCAGCAGCACCACTAGCGGGAGTTCCTACGAGCAGTACTTC
j_call: TRBJ2-1; v_call: TRBV7-2; d_call: -; clone_size: -; cdr3_aa: CASSLSSNEQFF; cdr3_nt: TGTGCCAGCAGCTTATCTAGCAATGAGCAGTTCTTC